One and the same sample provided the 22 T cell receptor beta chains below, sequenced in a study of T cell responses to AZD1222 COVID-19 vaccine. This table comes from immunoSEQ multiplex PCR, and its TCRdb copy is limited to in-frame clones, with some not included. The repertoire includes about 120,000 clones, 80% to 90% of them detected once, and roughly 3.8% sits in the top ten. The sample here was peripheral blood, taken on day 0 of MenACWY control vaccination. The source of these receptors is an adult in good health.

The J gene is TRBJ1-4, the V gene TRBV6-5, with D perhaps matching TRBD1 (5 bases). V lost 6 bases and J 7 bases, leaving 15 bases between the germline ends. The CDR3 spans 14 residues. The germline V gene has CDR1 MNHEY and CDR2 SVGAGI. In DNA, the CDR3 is TGTGCCAGCAGCCTCACAGGTTTAGGTGAAAAACTGTTTTTT. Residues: CASSLTGLGEKLFF.

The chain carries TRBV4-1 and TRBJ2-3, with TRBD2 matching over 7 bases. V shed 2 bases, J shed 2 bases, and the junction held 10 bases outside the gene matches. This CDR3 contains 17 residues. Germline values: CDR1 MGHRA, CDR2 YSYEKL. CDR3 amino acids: CASSQSSVGGITDTQYF. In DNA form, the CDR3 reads TGCGCCAGCAGCCAATCCTCGGTCGGGGGGATCACAGATACGCAGTATTTT.

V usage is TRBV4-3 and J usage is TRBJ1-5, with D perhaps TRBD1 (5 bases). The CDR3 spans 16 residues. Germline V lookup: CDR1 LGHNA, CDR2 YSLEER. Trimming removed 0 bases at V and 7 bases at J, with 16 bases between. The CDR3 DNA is TGCGCCAGCAGCCAAGATTTTCAGGGTTCGTACCAGCCCCAGCATTTT. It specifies CASSQDFQGSYQPQHF.

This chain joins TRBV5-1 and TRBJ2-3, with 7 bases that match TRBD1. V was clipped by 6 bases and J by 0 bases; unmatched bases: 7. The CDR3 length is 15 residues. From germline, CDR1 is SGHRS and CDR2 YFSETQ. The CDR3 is CASTESGQSTDTQYF. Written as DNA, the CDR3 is TGCGCCAGCACCGAATCGGGACAGAGCACAGATACGCAGTATTTT.

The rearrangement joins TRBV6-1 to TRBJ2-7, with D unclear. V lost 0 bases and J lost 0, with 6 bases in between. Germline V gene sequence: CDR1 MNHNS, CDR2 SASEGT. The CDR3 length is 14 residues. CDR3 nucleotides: TGTGCCAGCAGTGAAGCTGGCAGCTCCTACGAGCAGTACTTC. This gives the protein CASSEAGSSYEQYF.

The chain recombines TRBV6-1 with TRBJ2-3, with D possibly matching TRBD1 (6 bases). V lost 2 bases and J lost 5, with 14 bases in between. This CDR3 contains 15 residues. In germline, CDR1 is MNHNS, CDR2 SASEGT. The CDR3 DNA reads TGTGCCAGCAGTGAACAAGGGGGAACTGGAGATACGCAGTATTTT. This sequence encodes CASSEQGGTGDTQYF.

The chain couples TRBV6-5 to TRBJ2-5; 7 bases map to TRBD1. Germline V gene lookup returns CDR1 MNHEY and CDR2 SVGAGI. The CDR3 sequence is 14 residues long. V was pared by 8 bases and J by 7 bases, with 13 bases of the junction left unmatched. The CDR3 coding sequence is TGTGCCAGCTCCTTAACCGGGACAGTTGGGACCCAGTACTTC. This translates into CASSLTGTVGTQYF.

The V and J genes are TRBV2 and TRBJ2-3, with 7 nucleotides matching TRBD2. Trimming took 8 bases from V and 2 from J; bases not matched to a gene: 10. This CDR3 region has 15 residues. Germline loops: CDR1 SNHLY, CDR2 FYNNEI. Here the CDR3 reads CASSLGSGITDTQYF. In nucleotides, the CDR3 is TGTGCCAGCTCGCTAGGAAGCGGGATCACAGATACGCAGTATTTT.

CDR3 sequence reads: CASSLWGLTNEKLFF. The CDR3 nucleotides are TGTGCCAGCAGCTTGTGGGGACTTACTAATGAAAAACTGTTTTTT. V and J are TRBV5-6 and TRBJ1-4, with D tentatively TRBD1 (5 bases). The CDR3 has 15 amino acids. Germline assignment: CDR1 SGHDT and CDR2 YYEEEE. Trimming took off 1 base at V and 2 bases at J, with 9 bases between the two ends.

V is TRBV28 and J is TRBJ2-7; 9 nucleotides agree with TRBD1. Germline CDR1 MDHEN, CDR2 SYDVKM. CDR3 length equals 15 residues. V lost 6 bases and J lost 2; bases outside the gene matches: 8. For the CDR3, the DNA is TGTGCCAGCAGACTACAGGGGGCTCGGACCTACGAGCAGTACTTC. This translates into CASRLQGARTYEQYF.

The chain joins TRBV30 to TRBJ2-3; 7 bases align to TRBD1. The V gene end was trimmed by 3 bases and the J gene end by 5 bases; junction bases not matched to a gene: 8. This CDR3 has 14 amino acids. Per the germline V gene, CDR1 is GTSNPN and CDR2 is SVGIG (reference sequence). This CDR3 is CAWRAGGSKDTQYF. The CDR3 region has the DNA TGTGCCTGGAGGGCAGGGGGATCGAAAGATACGCAGTATTTT.

DNA of the CDR3: TGCAGCGCCGGGCGGGGCCGACCCTTTTTAGAGACCCAGTACTTC. Protein product: CSAGRGRPFLETQYF. The genes are TRBV29-1 and TRBJ2-5, with TRBD2 as a possible D gene (6 bases). The CDR3 contains 15 residues. The germline CDR1 and CDR2 sequences are SQVTM and ANQGSEA. V lost 7 bases and J 4 bases, leaving 22 bases between the germline ends.

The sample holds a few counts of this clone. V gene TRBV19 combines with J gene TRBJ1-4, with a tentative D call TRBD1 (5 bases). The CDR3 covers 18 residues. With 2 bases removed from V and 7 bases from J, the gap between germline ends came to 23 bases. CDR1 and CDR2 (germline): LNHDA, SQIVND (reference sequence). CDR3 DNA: TGTGCCAGTAGTATACGGGGCAAAGTTTCGGGCGCGGGTGAAAAACTGTTTTTT. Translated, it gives CASSIRGKVSGAGEKLFF.

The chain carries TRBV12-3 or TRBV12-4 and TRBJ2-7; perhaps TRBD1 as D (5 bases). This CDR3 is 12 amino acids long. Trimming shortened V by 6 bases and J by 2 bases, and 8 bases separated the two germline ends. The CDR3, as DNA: TGTGCCAGCAGGAAGGACACCTACGAGCAGTACTTC. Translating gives CASRKDTYEQYF.

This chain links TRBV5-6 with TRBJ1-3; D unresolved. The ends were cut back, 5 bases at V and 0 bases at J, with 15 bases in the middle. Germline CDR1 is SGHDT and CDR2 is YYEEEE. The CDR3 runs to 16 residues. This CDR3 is CASSWGIQTSGNTIYF. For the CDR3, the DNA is TGTGCCAGCAGTTGGGGAATTCAAACCTCTGGAAACACCATATATTTT. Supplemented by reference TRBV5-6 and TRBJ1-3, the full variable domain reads DAGVTQSPTHLIKTRGQQVTLRCSPKSGHDTVSWYQQALGQGPQFIFQYYEEEERQRGNFPDRFSGHQFPNYSSELNVNALLLGDSALYLCASSWGIQTSGNTIYFGEGSWLTVV.

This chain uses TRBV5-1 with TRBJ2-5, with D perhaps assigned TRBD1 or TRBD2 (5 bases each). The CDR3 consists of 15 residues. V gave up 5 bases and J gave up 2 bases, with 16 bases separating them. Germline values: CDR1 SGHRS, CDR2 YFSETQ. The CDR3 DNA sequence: TGCGCCAGCAGTTTAGTAGGGGACGTACAAGAGACCCAGTACTTC. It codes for CASSLVGDVQETQYF.

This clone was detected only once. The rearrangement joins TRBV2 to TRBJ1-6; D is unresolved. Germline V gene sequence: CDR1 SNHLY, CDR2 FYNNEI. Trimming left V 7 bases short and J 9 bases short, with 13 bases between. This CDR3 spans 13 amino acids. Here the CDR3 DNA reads TGTGCCAGCATGGAGACCTTTAGTTCACCCCTCCACTTT. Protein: CASMETFSSPLHF.

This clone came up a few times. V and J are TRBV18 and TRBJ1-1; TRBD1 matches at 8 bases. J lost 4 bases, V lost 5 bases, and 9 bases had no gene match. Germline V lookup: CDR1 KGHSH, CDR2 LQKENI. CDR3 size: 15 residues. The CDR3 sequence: CASSGSRGLSTEAFF. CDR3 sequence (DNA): TGTGCCAGCTCAGGCTCCAGGGGGCTGAGCACTGAAGCTTTCTTT.

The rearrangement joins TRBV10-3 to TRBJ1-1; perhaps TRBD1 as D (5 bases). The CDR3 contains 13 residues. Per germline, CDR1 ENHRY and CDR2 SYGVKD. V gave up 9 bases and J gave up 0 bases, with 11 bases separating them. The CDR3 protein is CAITGRVNTEAFF. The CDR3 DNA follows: TGTGCCATTACAGGACGGGTGAACACTGAAGCTTTCTTT.

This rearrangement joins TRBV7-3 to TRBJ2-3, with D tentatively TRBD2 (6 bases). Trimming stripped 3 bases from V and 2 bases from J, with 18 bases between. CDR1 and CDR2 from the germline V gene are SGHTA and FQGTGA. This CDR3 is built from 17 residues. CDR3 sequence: CASSFGARGWDTDTQYF. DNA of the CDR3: TGTGCCAGCAGCTTCGGGGCCCGGGGGTGGGACACAGATACGCAGTATTTT.

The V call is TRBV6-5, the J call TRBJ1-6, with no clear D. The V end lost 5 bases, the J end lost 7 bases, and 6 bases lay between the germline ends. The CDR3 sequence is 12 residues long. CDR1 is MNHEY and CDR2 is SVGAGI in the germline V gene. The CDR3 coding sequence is TGTGCCAGCAGTAAATTCAATTCACCCCTCCACTTT. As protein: CASSKFNSPLHF.

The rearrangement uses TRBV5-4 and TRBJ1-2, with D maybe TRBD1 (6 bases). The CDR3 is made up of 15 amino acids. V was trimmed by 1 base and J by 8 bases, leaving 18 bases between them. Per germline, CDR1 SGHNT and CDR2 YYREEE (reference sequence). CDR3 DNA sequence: TGTGCCAGCAGCTTGATTCAGGGGTCGAGTGGAGGCTACACCTTC. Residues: CASSLIQGSSGGYTF.